This T cell receptor beta chain was identified in a study of graft-versus-host responses after intestinal transplantation. Study details: Transplants were multivisceral, liver-intestinal, or isolated intestinal. Study-wide results and caveats: Graft-donor T cell macrochimerism coincided with high graft-versus-host to host-versus-graft clonal ratios in allografts. The highest levels of circulating GvH clones went along with early declines in HvG clones after transplant.

The protocol was immunoSEQ multiplex PCR, while the TCRdb copy is restricted to in-frame clones and leaves out a portion. The sample includes some 110,000 clones, more than 75% of them seen just once. About this clone itself: What it recognizes is unknown.

CDR1 and CDR2 from the germline V gene are SEHNR and FQNEAQ (reference sequence). The CDR3 extends over 16 amino acids. V shed 4 bases, J shed 6 bases, and the junction held 10 bases outside the gene matches. The clonotype comes from a human donor who received an intestinal transplant. The rearrangement uses TRBV7-9 and TRBJ2-3; TRBD1 aligns across 10 bases. The material sequenced was unstimulated CD4+ T cells sorted from spleen or lymph node cells, taken before intestinal transplant. The CDR3 sequence: CASSSGPGTGVDTQYF. As DNA, the CDR3 is TGTGCCAGCAGCTCGGGACCCGGGACAGGGGTGGATACGCAGTATTTT. The full variable domain, completed using reference TRBV7-9 and TRBJ2-3, is DTGVSQNPRHKITKRGQNVTFRCDPISEHNRLYWYRQTLGQGPEFLTYFQNEAQLEKSRLLSDRFSAERPKGSFSTLEIQRTEQGDSAMYLCASSSGPGTGVDTQYFGPGTRLTVL.